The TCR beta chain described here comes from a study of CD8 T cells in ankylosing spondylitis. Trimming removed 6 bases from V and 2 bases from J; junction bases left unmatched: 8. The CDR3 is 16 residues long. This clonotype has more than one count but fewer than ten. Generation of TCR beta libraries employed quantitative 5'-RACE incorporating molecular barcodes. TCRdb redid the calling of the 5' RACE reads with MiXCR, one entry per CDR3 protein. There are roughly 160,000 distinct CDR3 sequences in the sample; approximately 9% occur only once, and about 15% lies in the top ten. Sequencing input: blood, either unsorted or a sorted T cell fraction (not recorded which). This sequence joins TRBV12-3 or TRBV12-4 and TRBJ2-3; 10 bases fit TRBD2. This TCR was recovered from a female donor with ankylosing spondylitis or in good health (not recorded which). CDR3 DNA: TGTGCCAGCAGCCAGACTAGCGGGCCGAACACAGATACGCAGTATTTT. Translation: CASSQTSGPNTDTQYF.